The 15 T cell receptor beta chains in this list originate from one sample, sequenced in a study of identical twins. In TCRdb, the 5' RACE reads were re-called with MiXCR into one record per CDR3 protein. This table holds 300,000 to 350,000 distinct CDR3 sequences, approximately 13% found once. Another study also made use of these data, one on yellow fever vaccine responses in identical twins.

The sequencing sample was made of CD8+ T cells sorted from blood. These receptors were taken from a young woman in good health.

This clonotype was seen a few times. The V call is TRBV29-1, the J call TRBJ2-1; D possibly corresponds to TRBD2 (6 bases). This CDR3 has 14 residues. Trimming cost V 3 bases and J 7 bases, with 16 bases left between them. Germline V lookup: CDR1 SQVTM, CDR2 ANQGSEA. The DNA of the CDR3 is TGCAGCGTTGAGCGTCCGGGAGAACGGAATGAGCAGTTCTTC. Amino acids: CSVERPGERNEQFF.

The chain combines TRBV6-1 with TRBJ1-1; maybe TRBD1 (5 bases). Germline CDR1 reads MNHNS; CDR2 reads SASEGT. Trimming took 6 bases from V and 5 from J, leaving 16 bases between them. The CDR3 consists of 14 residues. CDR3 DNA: TGTGCCAGCAGCCCCGGGGGTGCGGGGACTGAAGCTTTCTTT. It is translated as CASSPGGAGTEAFF.

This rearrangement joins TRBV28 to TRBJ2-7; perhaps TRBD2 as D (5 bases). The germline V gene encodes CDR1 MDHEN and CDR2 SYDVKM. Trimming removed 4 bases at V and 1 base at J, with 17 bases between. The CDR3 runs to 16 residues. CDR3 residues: CASSSLVVAISYEQYF. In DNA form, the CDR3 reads TGTGCCAGCAGTTCACTGGTGGTAGCGATATCCTACGAGCAGTACTTC.

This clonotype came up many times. CDR3 DNA sequence: TGCGCCAGCAGCCAAGAAGGGGGACGTTTGCGGGAGCAGTTCTTC. This codes for CASSQEGGRLREQFF. This chain links TRBV4-1 with TRBJ2-1; possible D gene TRBD1, 6 bases. The V end lost 0 bases, the J end lost 10 bases, and 16 bases lay between the germline ends. This CDR3 spans 15 amino acids. From germline, CDR1 is MGHRA and CDR2 YSYEKL.

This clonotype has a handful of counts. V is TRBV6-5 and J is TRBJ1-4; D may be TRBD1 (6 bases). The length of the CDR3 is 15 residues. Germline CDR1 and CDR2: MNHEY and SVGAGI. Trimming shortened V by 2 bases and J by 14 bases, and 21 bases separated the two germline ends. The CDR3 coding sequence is TGTGCCAGCAGTTACGACAGAACCCTTATGAGGGGGCTGTTTTTT. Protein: CASSYDRTLMRGLFF.

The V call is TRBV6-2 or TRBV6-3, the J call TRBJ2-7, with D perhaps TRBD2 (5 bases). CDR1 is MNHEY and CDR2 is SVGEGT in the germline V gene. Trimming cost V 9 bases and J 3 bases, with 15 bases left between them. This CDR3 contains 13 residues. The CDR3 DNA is TGTGCCAGTGAGGGCCCGAAGCGCTACGAGCAGTACTTC. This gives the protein CASEGPKRYEQYF.

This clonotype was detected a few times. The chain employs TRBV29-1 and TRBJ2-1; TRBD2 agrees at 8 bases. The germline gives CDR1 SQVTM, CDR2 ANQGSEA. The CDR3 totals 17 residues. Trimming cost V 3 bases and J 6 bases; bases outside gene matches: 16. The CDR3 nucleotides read TGCAGCGTTGAGACAGGACGCGGGACTAGACGGATCAATGAGCAGTTCTTC. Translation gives CSVETGRGTRRINEQFF.

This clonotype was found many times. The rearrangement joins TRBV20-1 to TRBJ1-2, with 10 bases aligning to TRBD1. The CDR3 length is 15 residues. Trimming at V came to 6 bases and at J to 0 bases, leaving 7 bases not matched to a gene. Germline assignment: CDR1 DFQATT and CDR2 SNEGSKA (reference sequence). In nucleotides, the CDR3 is TGCAGTGCAGTGGACAGGGGGGCCTCTAACTATGGCTACACCTTC. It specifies CSAVDRGASNYGYTF.

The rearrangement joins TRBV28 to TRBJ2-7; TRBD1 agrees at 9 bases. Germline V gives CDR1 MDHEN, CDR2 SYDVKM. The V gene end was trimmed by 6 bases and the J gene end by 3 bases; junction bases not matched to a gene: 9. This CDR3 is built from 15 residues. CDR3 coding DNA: TGTGCCAGCAGGCACAGGGGGCGACATTTCTACGAGCAGTACGTC. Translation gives CASRHRGRHFYEQYV.

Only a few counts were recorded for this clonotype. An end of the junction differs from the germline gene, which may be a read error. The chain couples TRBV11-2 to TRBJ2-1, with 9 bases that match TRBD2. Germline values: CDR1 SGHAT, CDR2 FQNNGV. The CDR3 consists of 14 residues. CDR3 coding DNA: TGTGCCAGCAGCTTTTCAGCGGGGGGTTGGGAGCAGTTATTC. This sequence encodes CASSFSAGGWEQLF. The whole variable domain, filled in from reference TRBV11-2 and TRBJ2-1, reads EAGVAQSPRYKIIEKRQSVAFWCNPISGHATLYWYQQILGQGPKLLIQFQNNGVVDDSQLPKDRFSAERLKGVDSTLKIQPAKLEDSAVYLCASSFSAGGWEQLFGPGTRLTVL.

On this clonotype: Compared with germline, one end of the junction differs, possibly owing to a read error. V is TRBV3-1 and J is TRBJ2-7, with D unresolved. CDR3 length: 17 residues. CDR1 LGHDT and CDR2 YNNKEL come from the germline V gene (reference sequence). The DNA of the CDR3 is TGTGCCAGCAGCCAAGCCCTAACGAGGCTTCCATCCTCCGAGCAGTACTTC. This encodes CASSQALTRLPSSEQYF.

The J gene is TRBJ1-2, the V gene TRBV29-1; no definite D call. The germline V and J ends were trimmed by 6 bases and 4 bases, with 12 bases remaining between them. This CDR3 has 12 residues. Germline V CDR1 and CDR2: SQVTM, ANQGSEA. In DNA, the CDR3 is TGCAGCGTGAGGGCTACGATCTATGGCTACACCTTC. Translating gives CSVRATIYGYTF.

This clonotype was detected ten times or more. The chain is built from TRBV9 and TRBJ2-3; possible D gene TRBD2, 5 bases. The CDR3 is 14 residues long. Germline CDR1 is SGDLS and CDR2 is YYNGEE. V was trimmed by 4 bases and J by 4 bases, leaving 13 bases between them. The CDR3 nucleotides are TGTGCCAGCAGCCAGTTCGAGGAGGCAGATACGCAGTATTTT. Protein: CASSQFEEADTQYF.

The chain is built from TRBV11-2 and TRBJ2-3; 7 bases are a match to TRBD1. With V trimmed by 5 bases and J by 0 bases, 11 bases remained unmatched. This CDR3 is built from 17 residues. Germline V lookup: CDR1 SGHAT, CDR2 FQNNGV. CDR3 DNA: TGTGCCAGCAGCCACTTTTTCCGGGACAGAAGCACAGATACGCAGTATTTT. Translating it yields CASSHFFRDRSTDTQYF. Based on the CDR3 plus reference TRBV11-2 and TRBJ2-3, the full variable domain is EAGVAQSPRYKIIEKRQSVAFWCNPISGHATLYWYQQILGQGPKLLIQFQNNGVVDDSQLPKDRFSAERLKGVDSTLKIQPAKLEDSAVYLCASSHFFRDRSTDTQYFGPGTRLTVL.

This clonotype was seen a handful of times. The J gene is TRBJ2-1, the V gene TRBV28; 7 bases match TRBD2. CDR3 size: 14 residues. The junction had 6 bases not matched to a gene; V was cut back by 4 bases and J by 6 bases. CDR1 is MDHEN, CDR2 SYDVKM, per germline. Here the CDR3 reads CASSYGGNSNEQFF. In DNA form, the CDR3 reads TGTGCCAGCAGTTACGGGGGGAACTCCAATGAGCAGTTCTTC.